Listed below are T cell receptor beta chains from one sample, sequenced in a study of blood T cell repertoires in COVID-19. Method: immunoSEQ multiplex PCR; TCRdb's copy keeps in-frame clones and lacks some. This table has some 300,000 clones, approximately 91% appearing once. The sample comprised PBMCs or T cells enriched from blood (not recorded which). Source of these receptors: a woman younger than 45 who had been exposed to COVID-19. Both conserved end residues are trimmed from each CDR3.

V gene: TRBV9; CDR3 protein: ASSVAGLAGTYEQY
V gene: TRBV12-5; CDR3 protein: ASGSRRAFTDTQY
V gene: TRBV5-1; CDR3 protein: ASSLEQTNTGELF
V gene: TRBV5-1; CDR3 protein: ASSLVAVSEAF
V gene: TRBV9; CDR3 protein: ASSVEQGFEAF
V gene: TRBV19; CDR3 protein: ASLPGDSPYGYT
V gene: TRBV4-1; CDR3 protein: ASSQEGRGDQPQH
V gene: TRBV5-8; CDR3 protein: ASSLAYRDRGDYGYT
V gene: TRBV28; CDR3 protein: ASSFIGGSNYGYT
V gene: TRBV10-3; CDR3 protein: AIIPTTGGEETQY
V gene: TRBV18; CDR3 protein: ASSPRQRQGANYSPLH
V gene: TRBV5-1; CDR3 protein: ASSLASGTHQETQY
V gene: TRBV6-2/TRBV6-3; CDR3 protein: ASSLLNTEAF
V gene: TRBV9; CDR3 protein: ASSVGGDYGYT
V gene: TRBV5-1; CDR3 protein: ASSFTQQGTGNTIY
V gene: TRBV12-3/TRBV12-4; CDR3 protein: ASSRGSGNTIY
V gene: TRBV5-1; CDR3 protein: ASSLSGESDTQY
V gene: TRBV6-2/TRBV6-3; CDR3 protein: ASSPFRGQGLDEQY
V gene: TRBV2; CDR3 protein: ASSAWARGAEAF
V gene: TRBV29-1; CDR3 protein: SVGWQEETQY
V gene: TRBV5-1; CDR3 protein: ASSLGGSSTEAF
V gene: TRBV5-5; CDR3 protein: ASSLATGGQPQH
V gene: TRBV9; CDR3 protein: ASSPRQGEEKLF
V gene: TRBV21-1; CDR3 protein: ASSKRPTPQGTDTQY
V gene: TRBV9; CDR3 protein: ASSIDSGNQPQH
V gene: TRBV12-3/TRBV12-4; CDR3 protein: ASSPSSGNTIY
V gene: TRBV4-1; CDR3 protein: ASSQGPRGSGNTIY
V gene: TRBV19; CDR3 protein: ASSTSSTGNYGYT
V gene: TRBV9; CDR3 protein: ASSVVGAGNTIY
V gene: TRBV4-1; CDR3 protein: ASSRTGTGYEQY
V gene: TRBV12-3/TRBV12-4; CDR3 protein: ASTPSSYNEQF
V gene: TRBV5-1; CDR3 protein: ASSLVQTWDTEAF
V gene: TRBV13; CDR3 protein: ASSLSGYEQY
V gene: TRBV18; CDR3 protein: ASSQTGQSYNEQF
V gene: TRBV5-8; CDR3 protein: ASSIAGGRIETQY
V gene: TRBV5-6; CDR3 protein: ASSIGGNTGELF
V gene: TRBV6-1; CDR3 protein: ASSELGSGGAYYGYT
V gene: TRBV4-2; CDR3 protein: ASSQDPSPGELF
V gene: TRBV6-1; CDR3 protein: ASSEQGNYGYT
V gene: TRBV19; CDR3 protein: ASNLAGGPGEQF
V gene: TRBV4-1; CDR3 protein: ASSHAVRNTEAF
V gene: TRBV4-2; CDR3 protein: ARTQAASRDREYNTNYGYT
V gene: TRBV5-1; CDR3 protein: ASSLIGQGVSYEQY
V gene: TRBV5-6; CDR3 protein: ASSLGASGGLSDTQY
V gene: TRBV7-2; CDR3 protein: ASGRDSNYGYT
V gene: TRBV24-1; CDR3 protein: ATSEGTGRGYGYT
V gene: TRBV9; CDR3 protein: ASSTPEGWGGDTQY
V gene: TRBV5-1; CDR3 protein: ASSPGGRTYSGEQY
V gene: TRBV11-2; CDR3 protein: ASSPRRFSGANVLT
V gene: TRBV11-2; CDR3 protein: ASSLVAGLGANVLT
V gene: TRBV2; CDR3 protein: ASSEPSGAYEQY
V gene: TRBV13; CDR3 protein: ASSLGTGIGEKLF
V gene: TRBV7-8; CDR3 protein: ASSLDVQGNSPLH
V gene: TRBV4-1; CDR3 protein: ASSQPNRGRGKNIQY
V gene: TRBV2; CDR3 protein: ASSEAKNTLQGPGELF